This T cell receptor beta chain was recovered during a study of cytomegalovirus exposure and HLA in healthy donors. Separate from the approximately 670-subject first cohort, the roughly 120-subject validation cohort was the one that the donors belonged to. TCRdb's table, derived via immunoSEQ multiplex PCR, lists solely in-frame clones and lacks some. The repertoire holds 150,000 to 200,000 clones, approximately 86% seen once, with around 2% in the top ten. This CDR3 spans 16 amino acids. Per the germline V gene, CDR1 is PRHDT and CDR2 is FYEKMQ (reference sequence). V shed 4 bases, J shed 3 bases, and the junction held 9 bases outside the gene matches.

The chain links TRBV13 to TRBJ1-1; TRBD1 matches at 9 bases. The sample was PBMCs. The clonotype originates from a man aged 25 to 45 in good health and CMV-seropositive. CDR3 nucleotide sequence: TGTGCCAGCAGCTCCCGACAGGGGGGTATGGACACTGAAGCTTTCTTT. Translating gives CASSSRQGGMDTEAFF.